The sequence of this T cell receptor beta chain was determined in a study of follicular helper T cells after annual influenza vaccination. The study, taken as a whole, reports: Just about 9.5-21% of cells analyzed had recovered productive TCRB sequences.

The data were produced by immunoSEQ multiplex PCR, yet TCRdb's version contains in-frame clones alone and is incomplete. Here the sample spans 9,500 to 13,000 clones, around 86% being singletons. In the case of this clone: No antigen is known for it.

The CDR3 covers 16 residues. The V and J ends lost 3 bases and 6 bases, in that order; junction bases with no gene match: 5. Germline values: CDR1 LGHNA, CDR2 YSLEER. Time point noted: 2014-2015 season, 7 days after vaccination. Adults were given seasonal inactivated influenza vaccine, and blood CD4 subsets were sorted before and after vaccination. Community-dwelling subjects without influenza vaccination in the prior 6 months were enrolled. Blood volume per time point ranged from about 40 to 110 mL. The sample here was CXCR5- memory CD4+ T cells sorted from blood, taken 7 days after influenza vaccination. The chain couples TRBV4-3 to TRBJ2-2; 12 positions match TRBD1. The source of this sequence is an adult who received the influenza vaccine. CDR3 region: CASSQPGQGASGELFF. CDR3 nucleotide sequence: TGCGCCAGCAGCCAGCCGGGACAGGGGGCCTCCGGGGAGCTGTTTTTT.